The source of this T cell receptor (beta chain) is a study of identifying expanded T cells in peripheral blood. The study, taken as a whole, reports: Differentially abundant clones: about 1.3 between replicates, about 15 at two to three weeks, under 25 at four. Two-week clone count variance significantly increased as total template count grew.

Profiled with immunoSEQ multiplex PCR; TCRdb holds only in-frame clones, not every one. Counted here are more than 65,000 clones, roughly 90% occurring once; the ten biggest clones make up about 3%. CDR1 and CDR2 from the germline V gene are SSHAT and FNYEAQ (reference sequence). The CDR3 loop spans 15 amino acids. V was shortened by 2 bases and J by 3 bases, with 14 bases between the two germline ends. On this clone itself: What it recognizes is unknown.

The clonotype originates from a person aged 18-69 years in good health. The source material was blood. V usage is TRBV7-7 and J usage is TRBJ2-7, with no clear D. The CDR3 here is CASSLNRAADYEQYF. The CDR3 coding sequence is TGTGCCAGCAGCTTAAACCGGGCAGCCGACTACGAGCAGTACTTC.